Below, 20 T cell receptor beta chains from the same sample are listed, as sequenced in a study of CD8+ T cells in alopecia areata. Treatment in this sample: oral pan-JAK inhibitor, 5-10 mg twice daily. Following RNA extraction, reverse transcription yielded cDNA that acted as the sequencing template. Clones were sequenced by immunoSEQ multiplex PCR, and TCRdb holds only the in-frame ones, with some missing. The table lists about 250,000 clones, roughly 63% of them singletons, with around 0.84% in the top ten. Sequenced here: CD4+ T cells sorted from blood, sampled at roughly week 53, from a patient treated with tofacitinib. The receptors originated from a human donor with alopecia areata.

This sequence joins TRBV7-2 and TRBJ2-7, with 12 positions matching TRBD1. CDR1 is SGHTA and CDR2 is FQGNSA in the germline V gene. CDR3 length equals 16 residues. V shed 5 bases and J 7 bases; nucleotides not matched to a gene: 12. CDR3 in amino acids: CASSRLPGQGAKEQYF. The CDR3, as DNA: TGTGCCAGCAGCCGACTCCCGGGACAGGGGGCGAAAGAGCAGTACTTC.

The V gene is TRBV30, the J gene TRBJ1-5; D uncertain. CDR3 length: 16 amino acids. V lost 0 bases, J lost 6 bases, and 18 bases lay in between. CDR1 and CDR2 (germline): GTSNPN, SVGIG (reference sequence). The CDR3 protein is CAWSVLWGRERQPQHF. The DNA of the CDR3 is TGTGCCTGGAGTGTACTTTGGGGAAGGGAGCGTCAGCCCCAGCATTTT.

This clone was recorded a few times. The rearrangement uses TRBV9 and TRBJ1-6, with TRBD1 matching 7 bases. Germline V gene lookup returns CDR1 SGDLS and CDR2 YYNGEE. This CDR3 has 15 amino acids. V lost 4 bases and J lost 6; bases outside the gene matches: 7. The CDR3 spells CASSFQTGPNSPLHF. DNA of the CDR3: TGTGCCAGCAGCTTCCAGACAGGGCCTAATTCACCCCTCCACTTT.

In regard to this clone: Other nucleotide sequences from this sample produce the same CDR3. The V and J genes are TRBV29-1 and TRBJ1-5; no reliable D call. Trimming took 4 bases from V and 1 from J, leaving 8 bases between them. Germline V gene lookup returns CDR1 SQVTM and CDR2 ANQGSEA. The CDR3 has 13 residues. In DNA, the CDR3 is TGCAGCGTTGCTTTGGGGAGCAATCAGCCCCAGCATTTT. Its translation is CSVALGSNQPQHF.

V and J are TRBV23-1 and TRBJ1-6; D gene unclear. TRBV23-1 is placed among ORFs of uncertain function. Trimming took off 4 bases at V and 9 bases at J, with 10 bases between the two ends. This CDR3 has 13 amino acids. CDR3 sequence reads: CASSRKGVSPLHF. CDR3 in DNA: TGCGCCAGCAGTCGCAAGGGTGTTTCACCCCTCCACTTT.

This clone was seen more than once but under ten times. This chain's CDR3 is CASKPTKGFGEQFF. CDR3 nucleotide sequence: TGTGCCAGCAAGCCGACTAAAGGATTCGGTGAGCAGTTCTTC. The genes are TRBV2 and TRBJ2-1; D perhaps matches TRBD2 (5 bases). There are 14 residues in the CDR3. Germline V gene data show CDR1 as SNHLY and CDR2 as FYNNEI. Trimming stripped 7 bases from V and 9 bases from J, with 19 bases between.

The chain joins TRBV6-6 to TRBJ2-7, with 7 bases aligning to TRBD2. The CDR3 is made up of 13 amino acids. Germline-derived CDR1 and CDR2 are MNHNY and SVGAGI (reference sequence). J gave up 0 bases and V 6 bases, and 2 bases lay outside the gene matches. The CDR3 bases are TGTGCCAGCAGCACTAGCGACTCCTACGAGCAGTACTTC. Translated, it gives CASSTSDSYEQYF.

Only one count was recorded for this clone. The rearrangement links TRBV5-1 to TRBJ2-2; D gene unclear. Trimming took 1 base from V and 0 from J, leaving 7 bases between them. Germline V gene lookup returns CDR1 SGHRS and CDR2 YFSETQ. The CDR3 sequence is 15 residues long. For the CDR3, the DNA is TGCGCCAGCAGCTTGAACAGTGCGAACACCGGGGAGCTGTTTTTT. Translated, it gives CASSLNSANTGELFF.

The J gene is TRBJ1-1, the V gene TRBV7-9; D is ambiguous. Germline V gives CDR1 SEHNR, CDR2 FQNEAQ (reference sequence). This CDR3 spans 12 amino acids. The V gene lost 1 base and the J gene lost 4 bases, with 4 bases spanning the gap. CDR3 bases: TGTGCCAGCAGCTTAGATGTCACTGAAGCTTTCTTT. It translates to CASSLDVTEAFF. Drawing the rest from reference TRBV7-9 and TRBJ1-1, the complete variable domain is DTGVSQNPRHKITKRGQNVTFRCDPISEHNRLYWYRQTLGQGPEFLTYFQNEAQLEKSRLLSDRFSAERPKGSFSTLEIQRTEQGDSAMYLCASSLDVTEAFFGQGTRLTVV.

The chain links TRBV10-3 to TRBJ2-2; tentative D call: TRBD1 (5 bases). V gave up 3 bases and J gave up 1 base, with 6 bases separating them. Germline CDR1 ENHRY, CDR2 SYGVKD. The CDR3 spans 14 residues. The CDR3 is CAISEGQNTGELFF. In nucleotides, the CDR3 is TGTGCCATCAGTGAAGGACAGAACACCGGGGAGCTGTTTTTT.

CDR3 residues: CASSLGPIGNEQYF. The CDR3 DNA reads as TGTGCCAGCAGCTTGGGGCCGATAGGGAACGAGCAGTACTTC. The chain combines TRBV11-2 with TRBJ2-7; tentatively, D is TRBD1 (5 bases). This CDR3 has 14 amino acids. Between the trimmed V and J ends, which lost 3 bases and 5 bases, there was a span of 14 bases. CDR1 and CDR2 (germline): SGHAT, FQNNGV. The full variable domain, in which reference TRBV11-2 and TRBJ2-7 provide the parts outside the CDR3, is EAGVAQSPRYKIIEKRQSVAFWCNPISGHATLYWYQQILGQGPKLLIQFQNNGVVDDSQLPKDRFSAERLKGVDSTLKIQPAKLEDSAVYLCASSLGPIGNEQYFGPGTRLTVT.

This rearrangement joins TRBV2 to TRBJ2-1, with 10 bases aligning to TRBD2. Germline V lookup: CDR1 SNHLY, CDR2 FYNNEI. The CDR3 has 15 residues. V was clipped by 5 bases and J by 4 bases; unmatched bases: 5. The CDR3 spells CASSRAGGLYNEQFF. In DNA, the CDR3 is TGTGCCAGCAGTCGAGCGGGGGGGCTATACAATGAGCAGTTCTTC.

This chain uses TRBV27 with TRBJ1-2; weak D call: TRBD1 (6 bases). Germline V lookup: CDR1 MNHEY, CDR2 SMNVEV (reference sequence). Between the trimmed V and J ends, which lost 3 bases and 8 bases, there was a span of 13 bases. This CDR3 is built from 13 residues. The CDR3 bases are TGTGCCAGCAGTTTCGTGCAGGGGTTCGGCTACACCTTC. Protein: CASSFVQGFGYTF.

This clone was counted between two and nine times. The chain carries TRBV18 and TRBJ2-2, with D perhaps TRBD2 (6 bases). Germline loops: CDR1 KGHSH, CDR2 LQKENI. The V and J ends lost 5 bases and 2 bases respectively, with 9 bases between them. This CDR3 is built from 14 residues. Here the CDR3 DNA reads TGTGCCAGCTCAGCGACTAGAAACACCGGGGAGCTGTTTTTT. As protein: CASSATRNTGELFF.

This clone occurred a few times. The V and J genes are TRBV2 and TRBJ2-7, with no clear D. Deletions cut 6 bases from V and 4 bases from J, with 10 bases between. Germline V CDR1 and CDR2: SNHLY, FYNNEI. The length of the CDR3 is 12 residues. The CDR3 region is CASRGPGYEQYF. The CDR3 DNA sequence: TGTGCCAGCAGAGGGCCTGGGTACGAGCAGTACTTC. The whole variable domain, filled in from reference TRBV2 and TRBJ2-7, reads EPEVTQTPSHQVTQMGQEVILRCVPISNHLYFYWYRQILGQKVEFLVSFYNNEISEKSEIFDDQFSVERPDGSNFTLKIRSTKLEDSAMYFCASRGPGYEQYFGPGTRLTVT.

This clone occurred a few times. Other DNA sequences in the sample encode the same CDR3. The V call is TRBV18, the J call TRBJ2-3; D is undetermined. With 4 bases removed from V and 1 base from J, the gap between germline ends came to 3 bases. This CDR3 is built from 12 residues. The V gene's germline CDR1 is KGHSH and CDR2 LQKENI. CDR3 protein: CASSRGTDTQYF. The CDR3 bases are TGTGCCAGCTCACGGGGCACAGATACGCAGTATTTT.

This clone was seen more than once but under ten times. This chain connects TRBV5-6 to TRBJ2-7, with unresolved D. Germline V gene sequence: CDR1 SGHDT, CDR2 YYEEEE. The length of the CDR3 is 13 residues. V lost 4 bases and J 5 bases, leaving 13 bases between the germline ends. CDR3 protein: CASSGIVGNEQYF. The CDR3 DNA is TGTGCCAGCAGCGGGATCGTGGGGAACGAGCAGTACTTC.

The chain joins TRBV4-1 to TRBJ2-1; possibly TRBD2 for D (5 bases). This CDR3 comprises 20 residues. V was trimmed by 0 bases and J by 0 bases, leaving 21 bases between them. Germline V gene sequence: CDR1 MGHRA, CDR2 YSYEKL. The DNA of the CDR3 is TGCGCCAGCAGCCAAGATCGGAGGCGGATGGGAACTAGCTCCTACAATGAGCAGTTCTTC. Protein product: CASSQDRRRMGTSSYNEQFF.

This chain links TRBV14 with TRBJ2-3; D unresolved. Germline CDR1 is SGHDN and CDR2 is FVKESK. V was cut by 1 base and J by 0 bases, with 8 bases left in between. This CDR3 has 15 amino acids. The CDR3 reads CASSQGSRSTDTQYF. As DNA, the CDR3 is TGTGCCAGCAGCCAAGGTTCGCGGAGCACAGATACGCAGTATTTT.

This clone was detected many times. This chain connects TRBV7-6 to TRBJ2-7, with TRBD1 identical over 9 bases. Per germline, CDR1 SGHVS and CDR2 FNYEAQ. The CDR3 has 17 residues. V shed 1 base, J shed 0 bases, and the junction held 7 bases outside the gene matches. CDR3 sequence reads: CASSLGVGQGSSYEQYF. The CDR3 DNA reads as TGTGCCAGCAGCTTAGGAGTCGGACAGGGGAGCTCCTACGAGCAGTACTTC. The full variable domain, its missing parts supplied by reference TRBV7-6 and TRBJ2-7, is GAGVSQSPRYKVTKRGQDVALRCDPISGHVSLYWYRQALGQGPEFLTYFNYEAQQDKSGLPNDRFSAERPEGSISTLTIQRTEQRDSAMYRCASSLGVGQGSSYEQYFGPGTRLTVT.